The next 26 T cell receptor beta chains were all read from a single sample in a study of T cell responses to AZD1222 COVID-19 vaccine. Only in-frame clones appear in the TCRdb table, and some are missing; sequencing was by immunoSEQ multiplex PCR. Among roughly 75,000 clones listed, roughly 84% were seen once. The material was peripheral blood, obtained 28 days after the second AZD1222 dose. The receptors were sampled from an adult who received the AZD1222 COVID-19 vaccine.

The chain uses TRBV28 and TRBJ1-2; no reliable D call. V gave up 5 bases and J gave up 6 bases, with 4 bases separating them. The germline gives CDR1 MDHEN, CDR2 SYDVKM. CDR3 length: 10 amino acids. The CDR3 region is CASSIDGYTF. CDR3 coding DNA: TGTGCCAGCAGTATCGATGGCTACACCTTC.

Only one count was recorded for this clone. J is TRBJ2-3 and V is TRBV7-9, with unresolved D. Trimming took 1 base from V and 5 from J, leaving 25 bases between them. The CDR3 extends over 19 amino acids. CDR1 and CDR2 from the germline V gene are SEHNR and FQNEAQ (reference sequence). The CDR3 DNA sequence: TGTGCCAGCAGCTTAGACTCTCTTAAACTGAGGTCGCAGAAAGATACGCAGTATTTT. Amino acids: CASSLDSLKLRSQKDTQYF.

This clone was recorded a few times. This chain uses TRBV15 with TRBJ1-5, with 7 bases that match TRBD1. In germline, CDR1 is LNHNV, CDR2 YYDKDF (reference sequence). Trimming took 2 bases from V and 7 from J; bases not matched to a gene: 14. This CDR3 contains 17 residues. The CDR3 region has the DNA TGTGCCACCAGCAGACCCAATAGACAGGGAATGGAGCAGCCCCAGCATTTT. Amino acid sequence: CATSRPNRQGMEQPQHF.

The chain is built from TRBV2 and TRBJ2-4; D gene uncertain. The CDR3 consists of 16 residues. Germline V gene sequence: CDR1 SNHLY, CDR2 FYNNEI. Trimming removed 3 bases from V and 0 bases from J, with 12 bases in between. CDR3 protein: CASSEVGLLAKNIQYF. CDR3 bases: TGTGCCAGCAGTGAGGTCGGGCTGCTAGCCAAAAACATTCAGTACTTC.

CDR3 region: CASSLDRDNEQFF. The CDR3 coding sequence is TGTGCCAGTAGTTTGGACAGGGACAATGAGCAGTTCTTC. V gene TRBV19 combines with J gene TRBJ2-1; 8 bases match TRBD1. V lost 5 bases to trimming and J lost 5 bases; unmatched junction nucleotides: 2. CDR3 length: 13 amino acids. Germline CDR1 reads LNHDA; CDR2 reads SQIVND (reference sequence).

J is TRBJ2-3 and V is TRBV27; TRBD2 agrees at 7 bases. This CDR3 comprises 14 residues. J lost 3 bases, V lost 3 bases, and 3 bases had no gene match. Germline V gene data show CDR1 as MNHEY and CDR2 as SMNVEV (reference sequence). The CDR3 DNA is TGTGCCAGCAGTTTGGGGGGGGTAACAGATACGCAGTATTTT. It yields the protein CASSLGGVTDTQYF.

The V and J genes are TRBV4-1 and TRBJ1-2; D is ambiguous. The CDR3 is 15 amino acids. With 1 base removed from V and 7 bases from J, the gap between germline ends came to 16 bases. Germline values: CDR1 MGHRA, CDR2 YSYEKL. The CDR3 reads CASSQGSGPSGGYTF. The CDR3 nucleotides are TGCGCCAGCAGCCAAGGTTCAGGACCCTCGGGTGGCTACACCTTC.

V is TRBV12-3 or TRBV12-4 and J is TRBJ1-2; TRBD1 might be the D (5 bases). Between the trimmed V and J ends, which lost 4 bases and 7 bases, there was a span of 13 bases. The length of the CDR3 is 13 residues. CDR3 DNA: TGTGCCAGCAGTTGGGGGTCAGTGCCTGGCTACACCTTC. Residues: CASSWGSVPGYTF.

In this sample, this clone turned up a few times. This sequence joins TRBV7-3 and TRBJ2-6, with D possibly TRBD1 on 5 matching bases. This CDR3 contains 21 residues. The germline gives CDR1 SGHTA, CDR2 FQGTGA. V was shortened by 0 bases and J by 0 bases, with 21 bases between the two germline ends. The DNA for the CDR3 is TGTGCCAGCAGCTTAACTTCTTCAGGGCCGACTCCCTACTCTGGGGCCAACGTCCTGACTTTC. It encodes CASSLTSSGPTPYSGANVLTF.

The chain joins TRBV19 to TRBJ1-1, with D possibly being TRBD1 (5 bases). Germline CDR1 and CDR2: LNHDA and SQIVND (reference sequence). V lost 3 bases and J lost 3, with 8 bases in between. CDR3 size: 13 residues. The CDR3 region is CASSMQGDTEAFF. CDR3 DNA: TGTGCCAGTAGTATGCAGGGAGACACTGAAGCTTTCTTT.

CDR3 loop: CASSQIWGPLHF. CDR3 coding DNA: TGTGCCAGCAGCCAAATTTGGGGACCCCTCCACTTT. The rearrangement links TRBV14 to TRBJ1-6; D is ambiguous. CDR1 is SGHDN and CDR2 is FVKESK in the germline V gene. V lost 2 bases and J 12 bases, leaving 8 bases between the germline ends. The CDR3 runs to 12 residues.

This rearrangement joins TRBV9 to TRBJ2-2; D is possibly TRBD1 or TRBD2 (5 bases each). This CDR3 has 15 residues. V was trimmed by 3 bases and J by 2 bases, leaving 11 bases between them. From germline, CDR1 is SGDLS and CDR2 YYNGEE. Written as DNA, the CDR3 is TGTGCCAGCAGCGGAGGGACGGTCAACACCGGGGAGCTGTTTTTT. Protein product: CASSGGTVNTGELFF.

The chain uses TRBV29-1 and TRBJ2-5; perhaps TRBD1 as D (7 bases). This CDR3 has 14 residues. CDR1 and CDR2 from the germline V gene are SQVTM and ANQGSEA. The V end was cut by 6 bases, the J end by 1 base, with 15 bases between. The CDR3 DNA sequence: TGCAGCGTGCGGGGCAGGGGGGTCCAAGAGACCCAGTACTTC. It is translated as CSVRGRGVQETQYF.

The chain is built from TRBV24-1 and TRBJ1-5; D unclear. The CDR3 length is 18 residues. Germline CDR1 is KGHDR and CDR2 is SFDVKD. Trimming removed 2 bases at V and 5 bases at J, with 21 bases between. Here the CDR3 reads CATSDSSLGRGRDQPQHF. DNA for the CDR3: TGTGCCACCAGTGATTCCTCGTTAGGCCGGGGAAGAGATCAGCCCCAGCATTTT.

This chain uses TRBV10-3 with TRBJ2-7; TRBD2 aligns across 7 bases. CDR3 length: 17 residues. Germline CDR1 and CDR2: ENHRY and SYGVKD. The V segment lost 0 bases and the J segment 5 bases; nucleotides outside the gene matches: 13. The DNA of the CDR3 is TGTGCCATCAGTGAGTCTTGGGGTTTGGTAGGGAGGGACGAGCAGTACTTC. It specifies CAISESWGLVGRDEQYF.

This clone was found a few times. J is TRBJ1-6 and V is TRBV5-1; 7 positions agree with TRBD1. The CDR3 is made up of 14 amino acids. The germline V gene has CDR1 SGHRS and CDR2 YFSETQ. The V and J ends lost 5 bases and 8 bases, in that order; junction bases with no gene match: 7. The CDR3 DNA reads TGCGCCAGCAGAAGAGAGACAGGGCATTCACCCCTCCACTTT. Amino acids: CASRRETGHSPLHF.

This chain uses TRBV6-5 with TRBJ1-2; 7 positions agree with TRBD1. V shed 6 bases, J shed 8 bases, and the junction held 12 bases outside the gene matches. CDR1 MNHEY and CDR2 SVGAGI come from the germline V gene. This CDR3 has 14 residues. The CDR3 loop is CASRPHSDRAGYTF. In nucleotides, the CDR3 is TGTGCCAGCAGACCCCACTCCGACAGGGCGGGCTACACCTTC.

The chain combines TRBV5-8 with TRBJ2-7; 7 positions agree with TRBD1. The J segment lost 1 base and the V segment lost 3 bases, leaving 10 bases of the junction unmatched. CDR1 SGHTS and CDR2 YDEGEE come from the germline V gene. The CDR3 runs 16 residues. The CDR3 sequence is CASSYRPQGSSYEQYF. The DNA for the CDR3 is TGTGCCAGCAGCTACCGCCCACAGGGGTCATCCTACGAGCAGTACTTC.

This clone was detected only a few times. This rearrangement joins TRBV19 to TRBJ2-1; perhaps TRBD2 as D (6 bases). This CDR3 has 15 amino acids. V was shortened by 5 bases and J by 0 bases, with 11 bases between the two germline ends. In germline, CDR1 is LNHDA, CDR2 SQIVND (reference sequence). CDR3 amino acids: CASSPSGDSYNEQFF. CDR3 in DNA: TGTGCCAGTAGTCCATCGGGGGACTCCTACAATGAGCAGTTCTTC.

The chain combines TRBV6-5 with TRBJ2-2; D may be TRBD1 (5 bases). With 6 bases removed from V and 5 bases from J, the gap between germline ends came to 10 bases. Germline-derived CDR1 and CDR2 are MNHEY and SVGAGI. The CDR3 has 13 amino acids. CDR3 protein: CASSLTETGELFF. CDR3 sequence (DNA): TGTGCCAGCAGCCTGACAGAAACCGGGGAGCTGTTTTTT.

The CDR3 spells CAISESAPLAKNIQYF. The CDR3 DNA follows: TGTGCCATCAGTGAGTCGGCACCCCTAGCCAAAAACATTCAGTACTTC. The chain employs TRBV10-3 and TRBJ2-4, with unresolved D. The germline gives CDR1 ENHRY, CDR2 SYGVKD. This CDR3 region has 16 residues. Trimming left V 0 bases short and J 0 bases short, with 9 bases between.

This rearrangement joins TRBV13 to TRBJ1-3; tentatively, D is TRBD1 (6 bases). The CDR3 covers 17 residues. Trimming took off 4 bases at V and 0 bases at J, with 16 bases between the two ends. CDR1 and CDR2 (germline): PRHDT, FYEKMQ (reference sequence). For the CDR3, the DNA is TGTGCCAGCAGCTCCTTGAGGACAGACGACTCTGGAAACACCATATATTTT. Its translation is CASSSLRTDDSGNTIYF.

This chain links TRBV7-3 with TRBJ2-7; D ambiguous. CDR3 size: 13 residues. Trimming took off 5 bases at V and 0 bases at J, with 8 bases between the two ends. Germline lookup yields CDR1 SGHTA and CDR2 FQGTGA. The CDR3 nucleotides read TGTGCCAGCAGCGCCGCCGGCTCCTACGAGCAGTACTTC. Protein product: CASSAAGSYEQYF. Looking up the rest from reference TRBV7-3 and TRBJ2-7 gives the full variable domain: GAGVSQTPSNKVTEKGKYVELRCDPISGHTALYWYRQSLGQGPEFLIYFQGTGAADDSGLPNDRFFAVRPEGSVSTLKIQRTERGDSAVYLCASSAAGSYEQYFGPGTRLTVT.

This clone was observed a few times. The chain combines TRBV11-2 with TRBJ1-2; D may be TRBD1 (6 bases). The CDR3 has 17 amino acids. Germline V gives CDR1 SGHAT, CDR2 FQNNGV. V dropped 4 bases and J dropped 4 bases, with 22 bases sitting between them. DNA of the CDR3: TGTGCCAGCAGCTCCGTCTCAAGCAGAGGACAGCTCTATGGCTACACCTTC. This encodes CASSSVSSRGQLYGYTF.

The table lists this clone with a count of one. The chain has TRBV7-3 and TRBJ1-1; D remains ambiguous. This CDR3 has 13 amino acids. Germline CDR1 SGHTA, CDR2 FQGTGA. V was cut by 2 bases and J by 11 bases, with 15 bases left in between. CDR3 region: CASSLGSTGSAFF. CDR3 coding DNA: TGTGCCAGCAGCTTAGGATCAACTGGGTCGGCTTTCTTT.

CDR3 bases: TGCGCCAGCAGCTTGGGGCTAACCTCCCGGGTGTACAATGAGCAGTTCTTC. Its protein is CASSLGLTSRVYNEQFF. The genes are TRBV5-1 and TRBJ2-1; no definite D call. Germline CDR1 is SGHRS and CDR2 is YFSETQ. V was shortened by 0 bases and J by 4 bases, with 17 bases between the two germline ends. This CDR3 region has 17 residues.